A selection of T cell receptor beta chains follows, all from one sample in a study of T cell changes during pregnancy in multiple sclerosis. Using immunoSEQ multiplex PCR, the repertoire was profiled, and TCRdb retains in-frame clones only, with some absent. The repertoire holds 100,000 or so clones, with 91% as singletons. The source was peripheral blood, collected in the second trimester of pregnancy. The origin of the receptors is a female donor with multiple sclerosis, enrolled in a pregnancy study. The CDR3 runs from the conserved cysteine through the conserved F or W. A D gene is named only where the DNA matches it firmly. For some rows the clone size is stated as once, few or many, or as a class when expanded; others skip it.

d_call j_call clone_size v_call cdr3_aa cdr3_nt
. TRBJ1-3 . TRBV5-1 CASSLGADTGNTIYF TGCGCCAGCAGCTTAGGTGCCGACACTGGAAACACCATATATTTT
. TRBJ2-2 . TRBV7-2 CASSLNTGELFF TGTGCCAGCAGTCTAAACACCGGGGAGCTGTTTTTT
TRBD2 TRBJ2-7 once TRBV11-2 CASSPGGAYEQYF TGTGCCAGCAGCCCTGGGGGGGCCTACGAGCAGTACTTC
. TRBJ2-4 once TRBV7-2 CASSLGGLALAKNIQYF TGTGCCAGCAGCTTAGGAGGGCTAGCTCTAGCCAAAAACATTCAGTACTTC
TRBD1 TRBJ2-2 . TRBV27 CASRHTRDRSSSGELFF TGTGCCAGCAGACATACCCGGGACAGGTCGAGTTCCGGGGAGCTGTTTTTT
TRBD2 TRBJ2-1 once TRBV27 CASSLSSGSIVYNEQFF TGTGCCAGCAGTCTCTCTAGCGGGAGTATCGTGTACAATGAGCAGTTCTTC
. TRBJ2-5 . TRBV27 CASSAVGGDETQYF TGTGCCAGCAGTGCGGTCGGAGGGGACGAGACCCAGTACTTC
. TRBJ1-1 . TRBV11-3 CASSLSGDTEAFF TGTGCCAGCAGCTTGTCAGGGGACACTGAAGCTTTCTTT
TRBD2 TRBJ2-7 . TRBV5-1 CASSGGLAGEDEQYF TGCGCCAGCAGCGGGGGACTAGCGGGAGAGGACGAGCAGTACTTC
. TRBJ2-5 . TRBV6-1 CASSEAWATQYF TGTGCCAGCAGTGAAGCGTGGGCAACCCAGTACTTC
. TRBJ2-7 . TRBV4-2 CASSQALNSYEQYF TGTGCCAGCAGTCAAGCGTTAAACTCCTACGAGCAGTACTTC
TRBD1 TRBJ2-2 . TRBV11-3 CASSASRQGGGPGELFF TGTGCCAGCAGCGCTAGCCGACAGGGGGGAGGTCCCGGGGAGCTGTTTTTT
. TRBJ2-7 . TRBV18 CASSPYYRDSRTYEQYF TGTGCCAGCTCACCTTACTACCGGGACTCACGTACCTACGAGCAGTACTTC
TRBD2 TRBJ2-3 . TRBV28 CASSSLLTSGGTDTQYF TGTGCCAGCAGTTCTCTTTTGACTAGCGGAGGCACAGATACGCAGTATTTT
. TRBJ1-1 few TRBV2 CASSADRNTEAFF TGTGCCAGCAGTGCCGACAGGAACACTGAAGCTTTCTTT
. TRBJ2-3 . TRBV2 CASSGARTDTQYF TGTGCCAGCAGTGGGGCCAGAACAGATACGCAGTATTTT
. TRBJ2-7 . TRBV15 CATSRDPGHYEQYF TGTGCCACCAGCAGAGATCCAGGTCACTACGAGCAGTACTTC
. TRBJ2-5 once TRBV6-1 CASSFVKTQYF TGTGCCAGCAGTTTCGTAAAGACCCAGTACTTC
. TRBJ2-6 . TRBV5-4 CASNDSPFSGANVLTF TGTGCCAGCAACGACAGTCCATTCTCTGGGGCCAACGTCCTGACTTTC
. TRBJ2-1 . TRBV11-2 CASNGGSRLYNEQFF TGTGCCAGCAACGGAGGGTCCCGACTGTACAATGAGCAGTTCTTC
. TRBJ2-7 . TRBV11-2 CASSLAMAGRLVHEQYF TGTGCCAGCAGCTTAGCGATGGCGGGAAGGCTTGTACACGAGCAGTACTTC
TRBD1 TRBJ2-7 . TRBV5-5 CASSLAGQAYEQYF TGTGCCAGCAGCTTGGCAGGACAGGCCTACGAGCAGTACTTC
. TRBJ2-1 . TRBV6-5 CASSYGGFIEQFF TGTGCCAGCAGTTACGGGGGCTTCATTGAGCAGTTCTTC
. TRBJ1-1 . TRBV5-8 CASSLFPNEWNTEAFF TGTGCCAGCAGCTTGTTCCCTAACGAGTGGAACACTGAAGCTTTCTTT
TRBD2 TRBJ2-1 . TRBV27 CASSSHSSGRAHEQFF TGTGCCAGCAGTTCCCATTCTAGCGGGAGGGCCCATGAGCAGTTCTTC
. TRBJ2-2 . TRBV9 CASSTHTGELFF TGTGCCAGCAGCACTCACACCGGGGAGCTGTTTTTT
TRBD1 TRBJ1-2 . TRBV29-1 CSVEDRGQGGYTF TGCAGCGTAGAAGACAGGGGCCAGGGGGGCTACACCTTC
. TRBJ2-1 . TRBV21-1 CATVGAYNEQFF TGTGCCACCGTGGGGGCTTACAATGAGCAGTTCTTC
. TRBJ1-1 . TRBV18 CASSPPGPGDEAFF TGTGCCAGCTCACCACCCGGGCCGGGGGATGAAGCTTTCTTT
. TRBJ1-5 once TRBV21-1 CASSRRDRVDSNQPQHF TGTGCCAGCAGCCGCCGGGACAGGGTGGATAGCAATCAGCCCCAGCATTTT
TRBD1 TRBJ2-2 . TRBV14 CASSPRDRPYTGELFF TGTGCCAGCAGCCCCCGGGACAGGCCATACACCGGGGAGCTGTTTTTT
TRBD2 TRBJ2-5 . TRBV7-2 CASSRVSGSGQETQYF TGTGCCAGCAGCCGGGTTAGCGGGAGTGGCCAAGAGACCCAGTACTTC
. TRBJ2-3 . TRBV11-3 CASSLGPSTDTQYF TGTGCCAGCAGCCTAGGGCCATCGACAGATACGCAGTATTTT
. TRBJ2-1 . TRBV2 CASLADSGNEQFF TGTGCCTCCTTAGCGGACTCCGGGAATGAGCAGTTCTTC
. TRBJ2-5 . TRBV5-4 CASSLTGGGMETQYF TGTGCCAGCAGCTTGACAGGGGGAGGGATGGAGACCCAGTACTTC
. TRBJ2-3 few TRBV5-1 CASSQTTSTDTQYF TGCGCCAGCAGCCAGACAACTAGCACAGATACGCAGTATTTT
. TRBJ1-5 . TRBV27 CASSLSRGWSQPQHF TGTGCCAGCAGTTTAAGTAGGGGTTGGAGTCAGCCCCAGCATTTT
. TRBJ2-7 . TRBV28 CASSVVRAKYEQYF TGTGCCAGCAGTGTAGTCAGGGCGAAGTACGAGCAGTACTTC
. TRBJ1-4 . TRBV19 CATYRTKLFF TGTGCCACCTACAGGACAAAACTGTTTTTT